The T cell receptor beta chain under discussion was sequenced for a study of T cell repertoires in cytomegalovirus infection. About the study: As its CMV epitopes, the study selected recently identified HLA-C-restricted and well-studied HLA-B-restricted targets. CMV infection plus the matching HLA type was flagged by public TCR beta signatures.

Germline CDR1 and CDR2: MNHEY and SMNVEV (reference sequence). The CDR3 is 13 amino acids. V lost 7 bases to trimming and J lost 4 bases, with 11 bases between them. TCRdb reanalysed the reads using MiXCR and keeps one entry per CDR3 protein. The sample records fewer than 1,000,000 distinct CDR3 sequences, around 31% being singletons. This clonotype has only a few counts. Its antigen is not known. This receptor was obtained from a human donor in good health (CMV status not recorded). Some clones in this sample may be carry-over from other donors' samples. V gene TRBV27 combines with J gene TRBJ2-1, with D perhaps being TRBD1 or TRBD2 (5 bases each). The input for sequencing was cultured CD8+ T cells from PBMCs, taken from culture after CMV antigen stimulation. In DNA form, the CDR3 reads TGTGCCAGCACTCCGGGACCTTACAATGAGCAGTTCTTC. It yields the protein CASTPGPYNEQFF.